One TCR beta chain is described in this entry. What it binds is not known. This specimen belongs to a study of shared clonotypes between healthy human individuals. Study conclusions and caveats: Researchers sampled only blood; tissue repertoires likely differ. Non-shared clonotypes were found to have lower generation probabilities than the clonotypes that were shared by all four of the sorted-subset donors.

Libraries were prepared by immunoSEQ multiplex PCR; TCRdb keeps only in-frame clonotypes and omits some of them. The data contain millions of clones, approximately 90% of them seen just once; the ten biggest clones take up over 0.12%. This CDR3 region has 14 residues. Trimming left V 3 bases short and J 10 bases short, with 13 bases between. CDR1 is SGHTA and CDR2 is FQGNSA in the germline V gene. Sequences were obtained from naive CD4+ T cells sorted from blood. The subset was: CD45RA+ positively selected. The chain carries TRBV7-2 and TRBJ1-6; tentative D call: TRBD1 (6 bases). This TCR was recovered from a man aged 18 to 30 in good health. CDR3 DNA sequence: TGTGCCAGCAGCTTCCAACAGGGAGGCTCACCCCTCCACTTT. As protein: CASSFQQGGSPLHF.